The 22 T cell receptor beta chains below come from one sample, sequenced in a study of T cell responses to AZD1222 COVID-19 vaccine. Here immunoSEQ multiplex PCR was the method, and the copy in TCRdb shows in-frame clones only, minus some. This table has about 76,000 clones, roughly 80% appearing once. This specimen consisted of peripheral blood, obtained 28 days after the second dose of the MenACWY control vaccine. The receptor source for this set is an adult who received the MenACWY meningococcal vaccine as a control.

CDR3 in amino acids: CASSSPTGRPSYNSPLHF. CDR3 nucleotide sequence: TGTGCCAGCAGTTCACCCACAGGGAGGCCTTCATATAATTCACCCCTCCACTTT. J is TRBJ1-6 and V is TRBV7-9; tentatively, D is TRBD1 (6 bases). Looked up from germline, CDR1 is SEHNR and CDR2 is FQNEAQ (reference sequence). The V end was cut by 6 bases, the J end by 4 bases, with 22 bases between. This CDR3 comprises 18 residues. Full variable domain (rest looked up from reference TRBV7-9 and TRBJ1-6): DTGVSQNPRHKITKRGQNVTFRCDPISEHNRLYWYRQTLGQGPEFLTYFQNEAQLEKSRLLSDRFSAERPKGSFSTLEIQRTEQGDSAMYLCASSSPTGRPSYNSPLHFGNGTRLTVT.

The V call is TRBV20-1, the J call TRBJ2-1, with D uncertain. V lost 0 bases to trimming and J lost 12 bases, with 9 bases between them. Germline CDR1 DFQATT, CDR2 SNEGSKA (reference sequence). CDR3 length: 11 residues. Written as DNA, the CDR3 is TGCAGTGCTAGAGATGGGTTTGGGCAGTTCTTC. Encoded protein: CSARDGFGQFF.

This clone was detected a few times. The V gene is TRBV21-1, the J gene TRBJ1-2. TRBV21-1 is given as a pseudogene. The CDR3 sequence is 10 residues long. CDR3 region: CASRSFGYTF. The DNA for the CDR3 is TGTGCCAGCAGGAGTTTTGGCTACACCTTC.

The rearrangement joins TRBV2 to TRBJ1-2, with D possibly matching TRBD1 (6 bases). The CDR3 covers 12 residues. Germline assignment: CDR1 SNHLY and CDR2 FYNNEI. V dropped 4 bases and J dropped 8 bases, with 11 bases sitting between them. The CDR3 loop reads CASSGQGLGYTF. DNA for the CDR3: TGTGCCAGCAGTGGGCAGGGGCTGGGCTACACCTTC.

The chain is built from TRBV5-6 and TRBJ2-5; TRBD2 matches 8 bases. The V and J ends lost 3 bases and 4 bases, in that order; junction bases with no gene match: 8. Per germline, CDR1 SGHDT and CDR2 YYEEEE. CDR3 size: 15 residues. The CDR3 sequence is CASSYGSGGTETQYF. As DNA, the CDR3 is TGTGCCAGCAGCTATGGGAGCGGGGGTACAGAGACCCAGTACTTC.

This chain uses TRBV25-1 with TRBJ2-7; D is possibly TRBD1 (6 bases). Trimming pared 3 bases from V and 0 bases from J, leaving 15 bases between. The V gene's germline CDR1 is MGHDK and CDR2 SYGVNS. The length of the CDR3 is 16 residues. The CDR3 nucleotides read TGTGCCAGCAGTGACTCGCGACAGGACCTCTCCTACGAGCAGTACTTC. Translation: CASSDSRQDLSYEQYF.

This clone was seen once. The V and J genes are TRBV3-1 (or the pseudogene TRBV3-2) and TRBJ1-1; D not certain. Germline CDR1 is LGHDT and CDR2 is YNNKEL (reference sequence). Trimming cost V 3 bases and J 2 bases, with 10 bases left between them. CDR3 size: 14 residues. CDR3 protein: CASSHPSGNTEAFF. DNA for the CDR3: TGTGCCAGCAGCCATCCAAGCGGTAACACTGAAGCTTTCTTT.

V gene TRBV11-2 combines with J gene TRBJ2-7; D is undetermined. Deletions cut 3 bases from V and 6 bases from J, with 9 bases between. The CDR3 runs to 12 residues. Looked up from germline, CDR1 is SGHAT and CDR2 is FQNNGV. In DNA form, the CDR3 reads TGTGCCAGCAGCTTGATGGGCGGCGAGCAGTACTTC. Protein product: CASSLMGGEQYF.

The V call is TRBV4-2, the J call TRBJ2-7, with D perhaps matching TRBD1 (6 bases). The length of the CDR3 is 14 residues. V lost 8 bases and J lost 7, with 21 bases in between. Germline-derived CDR1 and CDR2 are LGHNA and YNFKEQ. This CDR3 reads CASAPQGNSGEQYF. CDR3 DNA sequence: TGTGCCAGCGCCCCCCAGGGGAACTCGGGAGAGCAGTACTTC.

The chain has TRBV6-2 or TRBV6-3 and TRBJ1-3, with D perhaps TRBD1 (6 bases). This CDR3 is 13 amino acids long. Germline V lookup: CDR1 MNHEY, CDR2 SVGEGT. The V end lost 4 bases, the J end lost 5 bases, and 9 bases lay between the germline ends. DNA of the CDR3: TGTGCCAGCAGTTCCGGGACAAGAAACACCATATATTTT. As protein: CASSSGTRNTIYF.

The chain is built from TRBV5-4 and TRBJ2-7; 7 nucleotides align to TRBD1. The J segment lost 3 bases and the V segment lost 4 bases, leaving 4 bases of the junction unmatched. This CDR3 contains 13 residues. CDR1 is SGHNT, CDR2 YYREEE, per germline (reference sequence). CDR3 sequence (DNA): TGTGCCAGCAGCAACCAGGGGGTCTACGAGCAGTACTTC. It encodes CASSNQGVYEQYF.

The sample holds one count of this clone. The chain has TRBV3-1 (or the pseudogene TRBV3-2) and TRBJ2-3; 7 positions match TRBD2. The CDR3 consists of 15 residues. Losses at the gene ends were 4 bases for V and 6 bases for J; bases not matched to a gene: 10. Germline CDR1 and CDR2: LGHDT and YNNKEL (reference sequence). The CDR3 is CASSLGGAGSDTQYF. CDR3 nucleotide sequence: TGTGCCAGCAGCCTTGGCGGAGCGGGGTCTGATACGCAGTATTTT.

The chain joins TRBV6-5 to TRBJ1-2; D gene uncertain. CDR1 and CDR2 (germline): MNHEY, SVGAGI. Trimming removed 5 bases from V and 6 bases from J, with 16 bases in between. CDR3 size: 14 residues. CDR3 sequence (DNA): TGTGCCAGCAGTAAGGGAGAGAGGGCAGATGGCTACACCTTC. Its translation is CASSKGERADGYTF.

This clone was observed a handful of times. The J gene is TRBJ1-1, the V gene TRBV30; D call uncertain. The CDR3 is 14 amino acids. In germline, CDR1 is GTSNPN, CDR2 SVGIG (reference sequence). Trimming stripped 4 bases from V and 1 base from J, with 13 bases between. This CDR3 reads CAWTRGRRNTEAFF. For the CDR3, the DNA is TGTGCCTGGACCCGAGGCAGGAGGAACACTGAAGCTTTCTTT.

The rearrangement links TRBV2 to TRBJ2-7; tentatively, D is TRBD1 (5 bases). CDR3 length: 11 residues. V gave up 4 bases and J gave up 9 bases, with 10 bases separating them. Germline CDR1 reads SNHLY; CDR2 reads FYNNEI. In DNA form, the CDR3 reads TGTGCCAGCAGTGCAGGGTCCGGGCAGTACTTC. This translates into CASSAGSGQYF.

The chain recombines TRBV5-1 with TRBJ2-1, with 13 positions matching TRBD2. The CDR3 length is 16 residues. CDR1 is SGHRS, CDR2 YFSETQ, per germline. V gave up 4 bases and J gave up 8 bases; unmatched junction bases: 9. The CDR3, as DNA: TGCGCCAGCAGCCCTGGACTAGCGGGAGCCAGTGATGAGCAGTTCTTC. Amino acid sequence: CASSPGLAGASDEQFF.

The rearrangement uses TRBV7-9 and TRBJ2-7, with D uncertain. V lost 2 bases and J 7 bases, leaving 12 bases between the germline ends. The CDR3 has 13 residues. Germline CDR1 and CDR2: SEHNR and FQNEAQ (reference sequence). DNA of the CDR3: TGTGCCAGCAGCTTAATTGAGGCGAGGGAGCAGTACTTC. Translating gives CASSLIEAREQYF. The full variable domain, completed using reference TRBV7-9 and TRBJ2-7, is DTGVSQNPRHKITKRGQNVTFRCDPISEHNRLYWYRQTLGQGPEFLTYFQNEAQLEKSRLLSDRFSAERPKGSFSTLEIQRTEQGDSAMYLCASSLIEAREQYFGPGTRLTVT.

The chain recombines TRBV7-9 with TRBJ2-1; a weak D match, TRBD2 (6 bases). Germline V lookup: CDR1 SEHNR, CDR2 FQNEAQ (reference sequence). The CDR3 has 15 amino acids. Trimming took off 5 bases at V and 10 bases at J, with 21 bases between the two ends. The CDR3 loop reads CASSPPEGIAREQFF. The CDR3, as DNA: TGTGCCAGCAGCCCGCCGGAGGGAATTGCCCGCGAGCAGTTCTTC. Filled out from reference TRBV7-9 and TRBJ2-1, the complete variable domain reads DTGVSQNPRHKITKRGQNVTFRCDPISEHNRLYWYRQTLGQGPEFLTYFQNEAQLEKSRLLSDRFSAERPKGSFSTLEIQRTEQGDSAMYLCASSPPEGIAREQFFGPGTRLTVL.

V usage is TRBV11-2 and J usage is TRBJ2-7; the D is unclear. CDR1 and CDR2 from the germline V gene are SGHAT and FQNNGV. The CDR3 spans 11 residues. Trimming removed 5 bases from V and 2 bases from J, with 4 bases in between. The CDR3 coding sequence is TGTGCCAGCAGCGGTACCTACGAGCAGTACTTC. Amino acid sequence: CASSGTYEQYF.

This chain links TRBV9 with TRBJ2-5, with 9 bases aligning to TRBD2. The CDR3 is 15 residues long. The germline CDR1 and CDR2 sequences are SGDLS and YYNGEE. Trimming at V came to 0 bases and at J to 5 bases, leaving 5 bases not matched to a gene. CDR3 DNA: TGTGCCAGCAGCGTAGCCCCTAGCGGGGTTGAGACCCAGTACTTC. Amino acid sequence: CASSVAPSGVETQYF.

V usage is TRBV30 and J usage is TRBJ2-1; TRBD2 is a possible D gene (6 bases). Per the germline V gene, CDR1 is GTSNPN and CDR2 is SVGIG (reference sequence). Trimming removed 3 bases at V and 0 bases at J, with 15 bases between. The CDR3 runs 16 residues. CDR3 region: CAWRDLAASSYNEQFF. The CDR3 DNA reads as TGTGCCTGGAGGGATTTAGCGGCCAGCTCCTACAATGAGCAGTTCTTC.

This chain joins TRBV6-5 and TRBJ2-5; D might be TRBD1 or TRBD2, each matching 5 bases. There are 13 residues in the CDR3. Germline lookup yields CDR1 MNHEY and CDR2 SVGAGI. The germline V and J ends were trimmed by 6 bases and 5 bases, with 13 bases remaining between them. The CDR3 sequence is CASRGVGTETQYF. CDR3 sequence (DNA): TGTGCCAGCAGGGGGGTCGGTACGGAGACCCAGTACTTC.